This entry concerns a single T cell receptor beta chain. The antigen is undetermined. This sample is part of a study of T cell clonotyping in hematopoietic cell transplantation. Broader study findings: Few recipient clonotypes overlapped donors; over 97% were de novo at given depth.

The repertoire was sequenced with immunoSEQ multiplex PCR; TCRdb's copy has only in-frame clones and lacks some. The sample lists 10,000 to 15,000 clones, around three quarters occurring once. Recipients were bled about 28 days pretransplant and at posttransplant days 30, 100, 180. CDR1 and CDR2 (germline): MNHEY, SVGAGI. V was shortened by 6 bases and J by 6 bases, with 17 bases between the two germline ends. The CDR3 runs to 14 residues. The material sequenced was peripheral blood mononuclear cells, taken 180 days after allogeneic stem cell transplant. The chain couples TRBV6-5 to TRBJ1-1, with D possibly matching TRBD1 (5 bases). The sequence was collected from a male patient between 55 and 70 years old who had an allogeneic stem cell transplant from an unrelated donor, so the T cells may come from the graft donor. Some clones in this sample may be carry-over from other donors' samples. CDR3 amino acids: CASRDSWGVAEAFF. CDR3 nucleotides: TGTGCCAGCAGGGATAGTTGGGGGGTCGCTGAAGCTTTCTTT.